The next 7 T cell receptor beta chains were all read from a single sample in a study of identical twins. TCRdb re-called the 5' RACE reads through MiXCR, storing one row per CDR3 protein. The sample has 350,000 to 450,000 distinct CDR3 sequences, about 18% seen once. Material for sequencing was naive T cells sorted from blood. These receptors were obtained from a man aged 45-65 years in good health.

This clonotype has just a few counts. The V gene is TRBV4-2, the J gene TRBJ2-1; D not resolved. Germline V gene lookup returns CDR1 LGHNA and CDR2 YNFKEQ. V dropped 1 base and J dropped 9 bases, with 10 bases sitting between them. The CDR3 covers 13 residues. CDR3 coding DNA: TGTGCCAGCAGCCAAGTCTCGGATCGTGAGCAGTTCTTC. Translated, it gives CASSQVSDREQFF.

The chain couples TRBV5-5 to TRBJ2-2; D is unclear. The CDR3 extends over 13 amino acids. The germline V gene encodes CDR1 SGHKS and CDR2 YYEKEE (reference sequence). V was clipped by 4 bases and J by 6 bases, with 10 bases between them. This CDR3 is CASSPPWAGELFF. CDR3 nucleotides: TGTGCCAGCAGCCCCCCCTGGGCCGGGGAGCTGTTTTTT.

The CDR3 spells CASSRKLGENNEQFF. CDR3 sequence (DNA): TGTGCCAGCAGTCGAAAATTAGGGGAAAACAATGAGCAGTTCTTC. The J gene is TRBJ2-1, the V gene TRBV7-2; D possibly corresponds to TRBD1 (5 bases). The CDR3 covers 15 residues. CDR1 is SGHTA, CDR2 FQGNSA, per germline. Trimming shortened V by 6 bases and J by 5 bases, and 17 bases separated the two germline ends.

Comments on this clonotype: Possible read error: a much larger clone is one base away. V and J are TRBV29-1 and TRBJ2-1, with 10 bases lining up with TRBD1. The germline gives CDR1 SQVTM, CDR2 ANQGSEA. The CDR3 is 13 residues long. This CDR3 is CSVGQGRRNEHFF. Written as DNA, the CDR3 is TGCAGCGTGGGACAGGGGAGGAGGAATGAGCACTTCTTC.

V gene TRBV29-1 combines with J gene TRBJ2-6; 7 nucleotides line up with TRBD1. The CDR3 is made up of 14 amino acids. Trimming took 7 bases from V and 2 from J; bases not matched to a gene: 5. Germline-derived CDR1 and CDR2 are SQVTM and ANQGSEA. CDR3 in amino acids: CSGITGAGANVLTF. CDR3 sequence (DNA): TGCAGCGGCATTACAGGGGCTGGGGCCAACGTCCTGACTTTC.

V is TRBV11-2 and J is TRBJ2-4; TRBD2 aligns across 10 bases. The germline CDR1 and CDR2 sequences are SGHAT and FQNNGV. This CDR3 is 15 amino acids long. The J segment lost 8 bases and the V segment lost 4 bases, leaving 8 bases of the junction unmatched. The CDR3: CASSYKTSGRDIQYF. For the CDR3, the DNA is TGTGCCAGCAGCTACAAGACGAGCGGGAGGGACATTCAGTACTTC.

This clonotype was recorded many times. This sequence joins TRBV4-1 and TRBJ2-1; 14 bases map to TRBD2. This CDR3 region has 17 residues. Germline V CDR1 and CDR2: MGHRA, YSYEKL. Trimming cost V 4 bases and J 4 bases; bases outside gene matches: 6. The CDR3 loop is CASSPRLAGGLYNEQFF. The CDR3 bases are TGCGCCAGCAGCCCCAGACTAGCGGGGGGGCTTTACAATGAGCAGTTCTTC.